These T cell receptor beta chains were read from a single sample in a study of early T cells in non-severe SARS-CoV-2 infection. TCRdb re-analysed the 5' RACE reads in MiXCR, keeping a single row per CDR3 protein. In the table there are 60,000 to 75,000 distinct CDR3 sequences, approximately 12% of which are singletons. The sequencing input was whole blood. These receptors originate from an adult who was a healthcare worker with PCR-confirmed SARS-CoV-2 infection or an uninfected control (not recorded which). CDR3s include the opening cysteine and the closing phenylalanine or tryptophan. Each record gives: V gene, D gene, clone size, J gene, CDR3 protein, CDR3 DNA. A D gene is named only where the DNA matches it firmly. Only part of the rows carry a size: once, few, many, or a class if the clone is expanded.

v_gene: TRBV29-1; d_gene: .; abundance: .; j_gene: TRBJ2-5; CDR3aa: CSGASVETQYF; CDR3nt: TGCAGCGGTGCCAGCGTAGAGACCCAGTACTTC
v_gene: TRBV6-6; d_gene: .; abundance: .; j_gene: TRBJ1-5; CDR3aa: CASMSRGSTQPQHF; CDR3nt: TGTGCCAGCATGTCACGGGGCAGTACTCAGCCCCAGCATTTT
v_gene: TRBV29-1; d_gene: .; abundance: many; j_gene: TRBJ2-7; CDR3aa: CSVEGDHYEQYF; CDR3nt: TGCAGCGTTGAGGGCGACCACTACGAGCAGTACTTC
v_gene: TRBV2; d_gene: .; abundance: .; j_gene: TRBJ2-3; CDR3aa: CASSARDRYTDTQYF; CDR3nt: TGTGCCAGCAGTGCCCGGGACCGATACACAGATACGCAGTATTTT
v_gene: TRBV10-3; d_gene: .; abundance: few; j_gene: TRBJ1-3; CDR3aa: CAILVDSGNTIYF; CDR3nt: TGTGCCATCCTCGTCGACTCTGGAAACACCATATATTTT
v_gene: TRBV4-2; d_gene: .; abundance: .; j_gene: TRBJ1-4; CDR3aa: CASSQAGDEKLFF; CDR3nt: TGTGCCAGCAGCCAAGCGGGGGATGAAAAACTGTTTTTT
v_gene: TRBV7-2; d_gene: .; abundance: .; j_gene: TRBJ2-2; CDR3aa: CASSLVGQVTGELFF; CDR3nt: TGTGCCAGCAGCTTAGTGGGGCAGGTGACCGGGGAGCTGTTTTTT
v_gene: TRBV18; d_gene: TRBD1; abundance: many; j_gene: TRBJ1-5; CDR3aa: CASSLSGTGLWPQHF; CDR3nt: TGTGCCAGCTCACTTTCCGGGACAGGCCTATGGCCCCAGCATTTT
v_gene: TRBV5-1; d_gene: TRBD1; abundance: .; j_gene: TRBJ2-6; CDR3aa: CASSGTGRSGANVLTF; CDR3nt: TGCGCCAGCAGCGGGACAGGGCGCTCTGGGGCCAACGTCCTGACTTTC
v_gene: TRBV10-3; d_gene: .; abundance: few; j_gene: TRBJ2-6; CDR3aa: CAIRPSAGANVLTF; CDR3nt: TGTGCCATCAGACCGTCGGCCGGGGCCAACGTCCTGACTTTC
v_gene: TRBV7-9; d_gene: .; abundance: .; j_gene: TRBJ1-2; CDR3aa: CASSFEGQGSGYTF; CDR3nt: TGTGCCAGCAGCTTTGAGGGGCAGGGAAGTGGCTACACCTTC
v_gene: TRBV7-2; d_gene: .; abundance: .; j_gene: TRBJ1-1; CDR3aa: CASSLVRGTEAFF; CDR3nt: TGTGCCAGCAGCTTAGTTCGGGGAACTGAAGCTTTCTTT